The 23 T cell receptor beta chains listed next were all sequenced from one sample in a study of blood T cells in healthy people across ages. A second about 7 to 11 cycle PCR used barcoded and J-beta primers. A single record per CDR3 protein comes from TCRdb applying MiXCR to the 5' RACE reads. The table shows 1,500,000 or so distinct CDR3 sequences, with approximately 43% occurring only once. What was sequenced was blood. Receptors were obtained from a woman younger than 35 in good health.

The chain uses TRBV18 and TRBJ2-5; 10 bases match TRBD1. TRBJ2-7 matches the DNA end more closely, so the J call is doubtful. This CDR3 has 15 amino acids. Germline CDR1 reads KGHSH; CDR2 reads LQKENI. CDR3 in DNA: TGTGCCAGCTCACCAACCGGGACAGGGGATTACGAGCAGTACTTC. It encodes CASSPTGTGDYEQYF.

J is TRBJ2-7 and V is TRBV11-2, with D possibly TRBD1 on 6 matching bases. This CDR3 spans 15 amino acids. Germline CDR1 SGHAT, CDR2 FQNNGV. Deletions cut 2 bases from V and 2 bases from J, with 13 bases between. The CDR3 DNA follows: TGTGCCAGCAGCTTACATACCGCAGGGGCCTACGAGCAGTACTTC. The encoded protein is CASSLHTAGAYEQYF.

V usage is TRBV20-1 and J usage is TRBJ1-2, with D perhaps matching TRBD1 (6 bases). Germline V lookup: CDR1 DFQATT, CDR2 SNEGSKA (reference sequence). The V end lost 5 bases, the J end lost 8 bases, and 12 bases lay between the germline ends. This CDR3 is 11 amino acids long. The CDR3 protein is CSAHGGPGYTF. As DNA, the CDR3 is TGCAGTGCTCATGGGGGCCCCGGCTACACCTTC.

This clonotype was seen a handful of times. This chain links TRBV12-3 or TRBV12-4 with TRBJ2-3, with D unresolved. V was trimmed by 8 bases and J by 6 bases, leaving 12 bases between them. This CDR3 is built from 12 residues. Here the CDR3 DNA reads TGTGCCAGCGCCCTAGGCTCGGATACGCAGTATTTT. Amino acid sequence: CASALGSDTQYF.

The CDR3 here is CSAPGPSNQPQHF. CDR3 nucleotide sequence: TGCAGTGCCCCGGGTCCTAGTAATCAGCCCCAGCATTTT. This chain connects TRBV20-1 to TRBJ1-5; D not certain. The V and J ends lost 6 bases and 4 bases respectively, with 13 bases between them. The V gene's germline CDR1 is DFQATT and CDR2 SNEGSKA (reference sequence). CDR3 length: 13 amino acids.

This clonotype was detected a few times. The CDR3 DNA follows: TGTGCCAGCAGCCCCCACGAAAAACTGTTTTTT. Protein product: CASSPHEKLFF. The chain joins TRBV7-2 to TRBJ1-4; D uncertain. The CDR3 is 11 residues long. Trimming removed 5 bases from V and 8 bases from J, with 6 bases in between. Germline CDR1 and CDR2: SGHTA and FQGNSA.

The chain has TRBV4-1 and TRBJ2-2; weak D call: TRBD1 (6 bases). This CDR3 has 14 residues. The germline V gene encodes CDR1 MGHRA and CDR2 YSYEKL. Trimming took off 4 bases at V and 6 bases at J, with 12 bases between the two ends. The CDR3 DNA reads TGCGCCAGCAGCCTGCAGGGGAAGTCCGGGGAGCTGTTTTTT. This translates into CASSLQGKSGELFF.

The rearrangement links TRBV4-3 to TRBJ2-3, with D unresolved. This CDR3 spans 16 amino acids. The germline V and J ends were trimmed by 0 bases and 0 bases, with 10 bases remaining between them. Germline assignment: CDR1 LGHNA and CDR2 YSLEER. CDR3 sequence reads: CASSQDIWLSTDTQYF. DNA for the CDR3: TGCGCCAGCAGCCAAGATATTTGGCTCAGCACAGATACGCAGTATTTT.

This chain uses TRBV7-6 with TRBJ2-3; D may correspond to TRBD1 or TRBD2 (5 bases each). CDR1 is SGHVS, CDR2 FNYEAQ, per germline. The CDR3 consists of 17 residues. V dropped 1 base and J dropped 0 bases, with 14 bases sitting between them. CDR3 amino acids: CASSLVMGTGSTDTQYF. CDR3 bases: TGTGCCAGCAGCTTAGTAATGGGGACGGGGAGCACAGATACGCAGTATTTT.

With regard to this clonotype: Possible read error: a much larger clone is one base away. This chain links TRBV12-3 or TRBV12-4 with TRBJ2-3; D uncertain. Trimming cost V 6 bases and J 3 bases, with 7 bases left between them. This CDR3 contains 12 residues. The DNA of the CDR3 is TGTGCCAGCAGCATATGGACAGATACGCAGTATTTT. Amino acid sequence: CASSIWTDTQYF.

The genes are TRBV5-1 and TRBJ2-7, with D uncertain. CDR1 is SGHRS and CDR2 is YFSETQ in the germline V gene. This CDR3 spans 13 amino acids. V lost 1 base, J lost 6 bases, and 11 bases lay in between. Here the CDR3 DNA reads TGCGCCAGCAGCTTGAACTACTTACGCGAGCAGTACTTC. Residues: CASSLNYLREQYF. Complete variable domain (other parts from reference TRBV5-1 and TRBJ2-7): KAGVTQTPRYLIKTRGQQVTLSCSPISGHRSVSWYQQTPGQGLQFLFEYFSETQRNKGNFPGRFSGRQFSNSRSEMNVSTLELGDSALYLCASSLNYLREQYFGPGTRLTVT.

This clonotype was recorded a few times. The chain links TRBV29-1 to TRBJ2-1, with TRBD2 matching over 8 bases. V shed 4 bases and J 8 bases; nucleotides not matched to a gene: 7. Germline CDR1 is SQVTM and CDR2 is ANQGSEA. The CDR3 has 13 amino acids. CDR3 loop: CSVAGGPRDEQFF. CDR3 nucleotide sequence: TGCAGCGTTGCGGGAGGGCCTAGGGATGAGCAGTTCTTC.

The chain is built from TRBV4-2 and TRBJ1-1; D remains ambiguous. The CDR3 consists of 15 residues. Trimming took off 0 bases at V and 1 base at J, with 9 bases between the two ends. Germline V gene data show CDR1 as LGHNA and CDR2 as YNFKEQ. DNA of the CDR3: TGTGCCAGCAGCCAAGATAGAACATCGAACACTGAAGCTTTCTTT. This sequence encodes CASSQDRTSNTEAFF.

This clonotype was seen a single time. V gene TRBV18 combines with J gene TRBJ1-1, with D possibly being TRBD1 (6 bases). V lost 6 bases, J lost 0 bases, and 14 bases lay in between. The CDR3 runs to 15 residues. CDR1 is KGHSH and CDR2 is LQKENI in the germline V gene. The CDR3 DNA follows: TGTGCCAGCTCGCCCACGGACAGTATGAACACTGAAGCTTTCTTT. As protein: CASSPTDSMNTEAFF.

The CDR3 sequence is CASSPGTSGGIIHDEQFF. CDR3 sequence (DNA): TGTGCCAGCAGCCCGGGGACTAGCGGGGGGATCATACACGATGAGCAGTTCTTC. The V call is TRBV7-3, the J call TRBJ2-1; 15 nucleotides align to TRBD2. The CDR3 has 18 residues. CDR1 and CDR2 (germline): SGHTA, FQGTGA. V shed 5 bases, J shed 8 bases, and the junction held 13 bases outside the gene matches.

The CDR3 nucleotides read TGTGCCAGCAGCGGACTAGCCGGGGAGCTGTTTTTT. It is translated as CASSGLAGELFF. The chain carries TRBV12-3 or TRBV12-4 and TRBJ2-2, with TRBD2 matching over 7 bases. CDR3 size: 12 residues. V lost 6 bases to trimming and J lost 6 bases; unmatched junction nucleotides: 1.

This clonotype was counted between two and nine times. The chain carries TRBV28 and TRBJ1-6; D unclear. The CDR3 runs 14 residues. The germline V gene encodes CDR1 MDHEN and CDR2 SYDVKM. The V end was cut by 3 bases, the J end by 7 bases, with 10 bases between. DNA for the CDR3: TGTGCCAGCAGTTTTGGCACGGGGAATTCACCCCTCCACTTT. Encoded protein: CASSFGTGNSPLHF. Full variable domain (rest looked up from reference TRBV28 and TRBJ1-6): DVKVTQSSRYLVKRTGEKVFLECVQDMDHENMFWYRQDPGLGLRLIYFSYDVKMKEKGDIPEGYSVSREKKERFSLILESASTNQTSMYLCASSFGTGNSPLHFGNGTRLTVT.

V gene TRBV20-1 combines with J gene TRBJ2-1; the D is unclear. V was trimmed by 0 bases and J by 4 bases, leaving 7 bases between them. CDR3 length: 13 residues. Looked up from germline, CDR1 is DFQATT and CDR2 is SNEGSKA (reference sequence). The CDR3 DNA reads as TGCAGTGCTAGAGATGAAGTTTACAATGAGCAGTTCTTC. This sequence encodes CSARDEVYNEQFF.

This clonotype has ten or more counts. The chain carries TRBV7-2 and TRBJ2-3; D gene uncertain. V was clipped by 4 bases and J by 4 bases, with 18 bases between them. Germline V gene sequence: CDR1 SGHTA, CDR2 FQGNSA. The length of the CDR3 is 16 residues. CDR3 amino acids: CASSSARLYIADTQYF. In DNA form, the CDR3 reads TGTGCCAGCAGCTCCGCACGGTTGTATATCGCAGATACGCAGTATTTT.

This clonotype was picked up a small number of times. The chain recombines TRBV29-1 with TRBJ2-2; 9 positions match TRBD2. Unmatched junction bases numbered 12, after V lost 4 bases and J lost 6 bases. The CDR3 contains 16 residues. The germline CDR1 and CDR2 sequences are SQVTM and ANQGSEA. The chain's CDR3 is CSVGIGTSMAAGELFF. CDR3 DNA: TGCAGCGTTGGTATCGGGACTAGCATGGCCGCCGGGGAGCTGTTTTTT.

This rearrangement joins TRBV12-3 or TRBV12-4 to TRBJ1-1; D is possibly TRBD1 (6 bases). CDR3 length: 14 residues. V lost 6 bases to trimming and J lost 5 bases, with 16 bases between them. CDR3 sequence: CASSSHRERTEAFF. The CDR3 DNA reads TGTGCCAGCAGCTCACACAGGGAACGGACTGAAGCTTTCTTT.

The genes are TRBV7-2 and TRBJ2-3; possibly TRBD2 for D (6 bases). The germline V gene encodes CDR1 SGHTA and CDR2 FQGNSA. The V end lost 5 bases, the J end lost 4 bases, and 13 bases lay between the germline ends. The CDR3 spans 14 residues. CDR3 bases: TGTGCCAGCAGCCGGGCGGGAAGGGCAGATACGCAGTATTTT. Translated: CASSRAGRADTQYF.

V and J are TRBV7-2 and TRBJ1-6; D remains unclear. V lost 0 bases to trimming and J lost 7 bases, with 7 bases between them. Germline V gene data show CDR1 as SGHTA and CDR2 as FQGNSA. The CDR3 loop spans 14 amino acids. For the CDR3, the DNA is TGTGCCAGCAGCTTAGCGTTTGGGAATTCACCCCTCCACTTT. This encodes CASSLAFGNSPLHF. The full variable domain, with the rest looked up from reference TRBV7-2 and TRBJ1-6, is GAGVSQSPSNKVTEKGKDVELRCDPISGHTALYWYRQSLGQGLEFLIYFQGNSAPDKSGLPSDRFSAERTGGSVSTLTIQRTQQEDSAVYLCASSLAFGNSPLHFGNGTRLTVT.